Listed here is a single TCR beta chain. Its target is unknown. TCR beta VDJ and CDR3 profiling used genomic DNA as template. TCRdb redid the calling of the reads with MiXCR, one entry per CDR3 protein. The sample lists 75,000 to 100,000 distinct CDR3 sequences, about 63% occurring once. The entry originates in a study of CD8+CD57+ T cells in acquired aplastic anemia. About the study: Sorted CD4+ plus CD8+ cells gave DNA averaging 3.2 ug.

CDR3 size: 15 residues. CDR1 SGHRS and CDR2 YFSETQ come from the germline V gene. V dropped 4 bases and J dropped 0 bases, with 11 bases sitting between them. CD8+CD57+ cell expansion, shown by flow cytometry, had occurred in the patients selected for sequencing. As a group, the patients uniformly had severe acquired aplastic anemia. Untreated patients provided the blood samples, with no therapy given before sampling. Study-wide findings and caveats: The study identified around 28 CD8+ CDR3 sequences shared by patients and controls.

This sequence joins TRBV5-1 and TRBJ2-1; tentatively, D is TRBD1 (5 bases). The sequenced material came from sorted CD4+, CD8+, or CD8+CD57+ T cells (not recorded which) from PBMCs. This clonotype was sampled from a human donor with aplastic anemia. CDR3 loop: CASSTTASSYNEQFF. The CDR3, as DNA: TGCGCCAGCAGCACGACAGCAAGCTCCTACAATGAGCAGTTCTTC.